What follows are 22 T cell receptor beta chains derived from one specimen sequenced in a study of shared clonotypes between healthy human individuals. Assay: immunoSEQ multiplex PCR; the TCRdb copy retains only in-frame clones and omits some. The profile shows approximately 2,300,000 clones, 85% to 95% of them singletons. The sample was naive CD4+ T cells from PBMCs. Documented subset: CD45RA+ positively selected. These TCRs come from a man in his late teens or twenties in good health. Some clones in this sample may be carry-over from other donors' samples.

The J gene is TRBJ2-1, the V gene TRBV9, with 11 positions matching TRBD2. Germline V lookup: CDR1 SGDLS, CDR2 YYNGEE. The junction had 9 bases not matched to a gene; V was cut back by 3 bases and J by 7 bases. There are 16 residues in the CDR3. The CDR3 loop reads CASSAELAGEGNEQFF. CDR3 in DNA: TGTGCCAGCAGCGCCGAACTAGCGGGAGAGGGGAATGAGCAGTTCTTC.

The J gene is TRBJ2-1, the V gene TRBV5-4; 10 bases are shared with TRBD2. This CDR3 spans 18 amino acids. Looked up from germline, CDR1 is SGHNT and CDR2 is YYREEE (reference sequence). Germline trimming cut 0 bases from V and 8 bases from J; bases unmatched to any gene: 14. This chain's CDR3 is CASSLAVGAGGSMYEQFF. CDR3 nucleotide sequence: TGTGCCAGCAGCTTGGCCGTGGGAGCGGGAGGGTCTATGTATGAGCAGTTCTTC.

The V gene is TRBV5-1, the J gene TRBJ2-3, with 12 bases fitting TRBD1. This CDR3 has 16 residues. Per germline, CDR1 SGHRS and CDR2 YFSETQ. Trimming cost V 2 bases and J 5 bases; bases outside gene matches: 6. CDR3: CASSLTGQGAGDTQYF. CDR3 coding DNA: TGCGCCAGCAGCTTAACGGGACAGGGGGCGGGAGATACGCAGTATTTT.

The chain is built from TRBV19 and TRBJ2-1; 8 bases are a match to TRBD2. Losses at the gene ends were 7 bases for V and 9 bases for J; bases not matched to a gene: 14. Germline assignment: CDR1 LNHDA and CDR2 SQIVND (reference sequence). The CDR3 is 15 amino acids. CDR3 nucleotides: TGTGCCAGTAAAAGGGGACTAGGAGTGGTGGGTGAGCAGTTCTTC. Translated, it gives CASKRGLGVVGEQFF.

V and J are TRBV18 and TRBJ2-7; tentative D call: TRBD2 (6 bases). The V and J ends lost 2 bases and 5 bases respectively, with 16 bases between them. This CDR3 has 15 residues. The V gene's germline CDR1 is KGHSH and CDR2 LQKENI. CDR3 region: CASSPGQVGGHEQYF. The CDR3 DNA sequence: TGTGCCAGCTCACCAGGCCAAGTGGGGGGACACGAGCAGTACTTC. The full variable domain, in which reference TRBV18 and TRBJ2-7 provide the parts outside the CDR3, is NAGVMQNPRHLVRRRGQEARLRCSPMKGHSHVYWYRQLPEEGLKFMVYLQKENIIDESGMPKERFSAEFPKEGPSILRIQQVVRGDSAAYFCASSPGQVGGHEQYFGPGTRLTVT.

V gene TRBV10-3 combines with J gene TRBJ2-7; D is perhaps TRBD1 or TRBD2 (7 bases each). CDR3 length: 13 amino acids. V was cut by 8 bases and J by 3 bases, with 14 bases left in between. CDR1 and CDR2 from the germline V gene are ENHRY and SYGVKD. The CDR3, as DNA: TGTGCCATCGGGAGGGGGCAGGGCTACGAGCAGTACTTC. Translation gives CAIGRGQGYEQYF.

The count of this clone is one. The rearrangement uses TRBV6-1 and TRBJ1-1; tentatively, D is TRBD1 (5 bases). Trimming left V 8 bases short and J 1 base short, with 11 bases between. Germline assignment: CDR1 MNHNS and CDR2 SASEGT. The CDR3 has 13 residues. The CDR3 loop reads CASQLGGNTEAFF. CDR3 DNA: TGTGCCAGCCAGCTTGGGGGGAACACTGAAGCTTTCTTT.

The J gene is TRBJ2-2, the V gene TRBV5-1; TRBD1 aligns across 7 bases. The CDR3 totals 15 residues. With 4 bases clipped from V and 4 bases from J, the junction kept 7 bases outside the gene matches. Germline V gives CDR1 SGHRS, CDR2 YFSETQ. Here the CDR3 reads CASSLTTGFTGELFF. The DNA of the CDR3 is TGCGCCAGCAGCCTCACGACAGGGTTCACCGGGGAGCTGTTTTTT. Together with reference TRBV5-1 and TRBJ2-2, the CDR3 gives the full variable domain: KAGVTQTPRYLIKTRGQQVTLSCSPISGHRSVSWYQQTPGQGLQFLFEYFSETQRNKGNFPGRFSGRQFSNSRSEMNVSTLELGDSALYLCASSLTTGFTGELFFGEGSRLTVL.

The chain carries TRBV2 and TRBJ1-5; perhaps TRBD1 as D (5 bases). CDR1 SNHLY and CDR2 FYNNEI come from the germline V gene. This CDR3 contains 14 residues. V lost 7 bases to trimming and J lost 0 bases, with 10 bases between them. The CDR3 is CASTDSYSNQPQHF. CDR3 nucleotide sequence: TGTGCCAGCACCGACAGTTATAGCAATCAGCCCCAGCATTTT.

The CDR3 loop is CASSKVTSTNTGELFF. The CDR3 coding sequence is TGTGCCAGCAGCAAAGTCACTAGCACTAACACCGGGGAGCTGTTTTTT. V usage is TRBV21-1 and J usage is TRBJ2-2; the table calls TRBD2, which could not be checked here. TRBV21-1 is reported as a pseudogene. The CDR3 sequence is 16 residues long.

CDR3 region: CASSWMDYQETQYF. As DNA, the CDR3 is TGTGCCAGCAGCTGGATGGACTACCAAGAGACCCAGTACTTC. The chain employs TRBV5-4 and TRBJ2-5; tentative D call: TRBD2 (5 bases). This CDR3 contains 14 residues. V dropped 3 bases and J dropped 0 bases, with 9 bases sitting between them. From germline, CDR1 is SGHNT and CDR2 YYREEE (reference sequence).

This clone was seen a handful of times. The gene calls are TRBV7-7 and TRBJ2-1; D is uncertain. The CDR3 runs to 14 residues. The germline V gene has CDR1 SSHAT and CDR2 FNYEAQ (reference sequence). V was cut by 1 base and J by 4 bases, with 8 bases left in between. CDR3 coding DNA: TGTGCCAGCAGCTTAGACGGCCGGTACAATGAGCAGTTCTTC. This gives the protein CASSLDGRYNEQFF.

The chain uses TRBV4-2 and TRBJ1-4, with D hard to call. This CDR3 spans 17 amino acids. The V gene's germline CDR1 is LGHNA and CDR2 YNFKEQ. V was trimmed by 0 bases and J by 0 bases, leaving 11 bases between them. CDR3 sequence: CASSQDSVEATNEKLFF. The CDR3 DNA sequence: TGTGCCAGCAGCCAAGATTCCGTAGAAGCAACTAATGAAAAACTGTTTTTT.

The rearrangement uses TRBV7-3 and TRBJ2-1, with 7 positions matching TRBD1. V trimming: 2 bases; J trimming: 4 bases; junction bases outside the gene matches: 2. The germline gives CDR1 SGHTA, CDR2 FQGTGA. The length of the CDR3 is 14 residues. The CDR3 is CASSLQGVYNEQFF. The CDR3 DNA reads TGTGCCAGCAGCTTACAGGGGGTATACAATGAGCAGTTCTTC.

The genes are TRBV2 and TRBJ1-5; D is ambiguous. The CDR3 runs 12 residues. Germline V gene sequence: CDR1 SNHLY, CDR2 FYNNEI. V dropped 5 bases and J dropped 9 bases, with 11 bases sitting between them. CDR3 bases: TGTGCCAGCAGTCTGGGGATCGGGCCCCAGCATTTT. It yields the protein CASSLGIGPQHF.

The gene calls are TRBV18 and TRBJ2-3; D might be TRBD2 (7 bases). Germline lookup yields CDR1 KGHSH and CDR2 LQKENI. The CDR3 loop spans 17 amino acids. Trimming stripped 0 bases from V and 3 bases from J, with 16 bases between. CDR3 sequence reads: CASSPPRGGAETDTQYF. CDR3 bases: TGTGCCAGCTCACCACCGAGGGGGGGCGCAGAGACAGATACGCAGTATTTT.

The CDR3 DNA sequence: TGTGCCATCAGTGCGGAGTCAGATACGCAGTATTTT. As protein: CAISAESDTQYF. The genes are TRBV10-3 and TRBJ2-3; D gene unclear. The CDR3 length is 12 residues. Germline assignment: CDR1 ENHRY and CDR2 SYGVKD. V lost 4 bases and J lost 4, with 6 bases in between.

The table lists this clone with a count of one. This chain connects TRBV7-9 to TRBJ1-1; D not resolved. Germline CDR1 and CDR2: SEHNR and FQNEAQ (reference sequence). Trimming left V 1 base short and J 5 bases short, with 8 bases between. The CDR3 sequence is 13 residues long. The CDR3 loop reads CASSLELGTEAFF. The CDR3 DNA reads as TGTGCCAGCAGCTTAGAGTTGGGGACTGAAGCTTTCTTT.

The CDR3 region has the DNA TGTGCCAGCAGCCCCAGTCCCGGCGTTGCTGAAGCTTTCTTT. Its protein is CASSPSPGVAEAFF. The chain employs TRBV14 and TRBJ1-1; D uncertain. CDR3 length: 14 residues. V was trimmed by 4 bases and J by 6 bases, leaving 15 bases between them. Germline assignment: CDR1 SGHDN and CDR2 FVKESK.

The chain recombines TRBV28 with TRBJ1-1; 9 positions agree with TRBD1. The J segment lost 6 bases and the V segment lost 3 bases, leaving 8 bases of the junction unmatched. This CDR3 spans 15 amino acids. Germline loops: CDR1 MDHEN, CDR2 SYDVKM. In nucleotides, the CDR3 is TGTGCCAGCAGTTTTTTAGGACAGGGGTTCTCTGAAGCTTTCTTT. Translating it yields CASSFLGQGFSEAFF.

This chain links TRBV28 with TRBJ2-7; TRBD1 matches 8 bases. There are 15 residues in the CDR3. CDR1 is MDHEN, CDR2 SYDVKM, per germline. Trimming at V came to 3 bases and at J to 9 bases, leaving 13 bases not matched to a gene. CDR3: CASSLGDRGHLGQYF. CDR3 coding DNA: TGTGCCAGCAGTTTGGGTGACAGGGGCCACCTGGGGCAGTACTTC.

The V and J genes are TRBV7-3 and TRBJ2-5; D ambiguous. Germline V gene lookup returns CDR1 SGHTA and CDR2 FQGTGA. Deletions cut 5 bases from V and 3 bases from J, with 10 bases between. The CDR3 is 13 amino acids. CDR3 sequence: CASSRSVKETQYF. The CDR3 DNA reads TGTGCCAGCAGCCGTTCTGTGAAAGAGACCCAGTACTTC. The full variable domain, in which reference TRBV7-3 and TRBJ2-5 provide the parts outside the CDR3, is GAGVSQTPSNKVTEKGKYVELRCDPISGHTALYWYRQSLGQGPEFLIYFQGTGAADDSGLPNDRFFAVRPEGSVSTLKIQRTERGDSAVYLCASSRSVKETQYFGPGTRLLVL.